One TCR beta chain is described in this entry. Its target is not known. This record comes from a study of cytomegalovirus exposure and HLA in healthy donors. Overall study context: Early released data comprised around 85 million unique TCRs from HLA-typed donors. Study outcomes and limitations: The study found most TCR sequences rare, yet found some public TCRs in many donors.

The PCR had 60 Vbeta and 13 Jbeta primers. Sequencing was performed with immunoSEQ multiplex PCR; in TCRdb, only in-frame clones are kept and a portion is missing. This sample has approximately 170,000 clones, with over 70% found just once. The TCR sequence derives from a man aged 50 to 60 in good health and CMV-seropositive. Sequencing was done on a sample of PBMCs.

CDR3 sequence (DNA): TGTGCCAGCAGCGGGCGGGAGTACAATGAGCAGTTCTTC. Its protein product is CASSGREYNEQFF. The chain has TRBV11-3 and TRBJ2-1, with TRBD2 identical over 7 bases. The CDR3 extends over 13 amino acids. CDR1 and CDR2 (germline): SGHNT, YENEEA. The trim removed 5 bases at V and 4 bases at J, leaving 2 bases unmatched. Drawing the rest from reference TRBV11-3 and TRBJ2-1, the complete variable domain is EAGVVQSPRYKIIEKKQPVAFWCNPISGHNTLYWYLQNLGQGPELLIRYENEEAVDDSQLPKDRFSAERLKGVDSTLKIQPAELGDSAVYLCASSGREYNEQFFGPGTRLTVL.